This T cell receptor (beta chain) appears in the sequencing data of a study of identifying expanded T cells in peripheral blood. Whole-study findings and limits: About 1.2 clones differed between technical replicates, versus about 15 and 19 over time. Across healthy donors, higher total template counts meant significantly greater roughly 2-week count variance.

Healthy donors had no documented immune events, such as infections, while sampled. Trimming took 3 bases from V and 7 from J; bases not matched to a gene: 7. There are 15 residues in the CDR3. Germline V gives CDR1 KGHSH, CDR2 LQKENI. Concerning this clone itself: The antigen remains undetermined.

Profiling relied on immunoSEQ multiplex PCR, and the TCRdb table lists in-frame clones only, not all of them. Of about 100,000 clones detected, 88% appear once; the ten largest clones hold more than 5.5%. The clonotype was recovered from a person between 18 and 75 years old in good health. The genes are TRBV18 and TRBJ1-4; TRBD1 agrees at 8 bases. The specimen was blood. In nucleotides, the CDR3 is TGTGCCAGCTCACCCCCCGGACAGGGAAGTGAAAAACTGTTTTTT. Its translation: CASSPPGQGSEKLFF.